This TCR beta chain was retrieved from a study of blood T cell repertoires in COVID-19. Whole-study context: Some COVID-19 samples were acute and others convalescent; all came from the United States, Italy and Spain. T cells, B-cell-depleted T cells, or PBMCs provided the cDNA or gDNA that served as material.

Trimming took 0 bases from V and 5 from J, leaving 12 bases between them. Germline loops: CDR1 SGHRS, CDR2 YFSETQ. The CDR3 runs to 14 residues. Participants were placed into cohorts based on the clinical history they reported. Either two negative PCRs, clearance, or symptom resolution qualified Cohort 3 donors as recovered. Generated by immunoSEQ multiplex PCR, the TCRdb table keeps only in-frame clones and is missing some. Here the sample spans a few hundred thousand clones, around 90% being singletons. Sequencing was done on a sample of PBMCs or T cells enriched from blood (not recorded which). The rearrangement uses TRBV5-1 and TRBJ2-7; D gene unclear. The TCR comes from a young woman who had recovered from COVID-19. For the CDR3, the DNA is TGCGCCAGCAGCTTGGCCGACACACCCCACGAGCAGTACTTC. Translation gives CASSLADTPHEQYF.